What follows is one T cell receptor beta chain and its context. TCRdb fed the RT-PCR reads into MiXCR, producing one record per CDR3 protein. Of more than 150,000 distinct CDR3 sequences listed, more than 20% were seen once; the top ten hold roughly 27%. The CDR3 has 14 amino acids. The V end lost 6 bases, the J end lost 1 base, and 10 bases lay between the germline ends. The data are from a study of patients and donors after allogeneic stem cell transplantation. The chain employs TRBV12-3 or TRBV12-4 and TRBJ1-3; D is undetermined. Sequenced: blood, either unsorted or a sorted T cell fraction (not recorded which). The receptor comes from a human donor who was either an allogeneic HSCT recipient or a stem cell or donor lymphocyte infusion donor (not recorded which). It is not recorded whose cells these are; they may come from a transplant donor. The CDR3 spells CASRSGESGNTIYF. CDR3 bases: TGTGCCAGCAGATCCGGGGAGTCTGGAAACACCATATATTTT.